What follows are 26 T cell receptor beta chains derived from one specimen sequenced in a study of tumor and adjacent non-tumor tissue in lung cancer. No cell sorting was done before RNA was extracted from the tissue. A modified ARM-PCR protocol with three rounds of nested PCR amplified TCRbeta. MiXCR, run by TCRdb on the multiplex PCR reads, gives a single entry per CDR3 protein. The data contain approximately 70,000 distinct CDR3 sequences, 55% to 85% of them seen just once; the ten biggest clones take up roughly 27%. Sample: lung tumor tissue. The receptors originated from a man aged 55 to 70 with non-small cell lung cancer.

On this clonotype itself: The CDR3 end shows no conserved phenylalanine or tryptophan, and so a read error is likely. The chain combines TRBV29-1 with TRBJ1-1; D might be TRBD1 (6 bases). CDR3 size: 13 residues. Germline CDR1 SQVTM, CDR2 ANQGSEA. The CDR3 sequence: CSASARGDTEAFL. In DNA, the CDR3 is TGCAGTGCCTCGGCAAGGGGGGACACTGAAGCTTTCTTA.

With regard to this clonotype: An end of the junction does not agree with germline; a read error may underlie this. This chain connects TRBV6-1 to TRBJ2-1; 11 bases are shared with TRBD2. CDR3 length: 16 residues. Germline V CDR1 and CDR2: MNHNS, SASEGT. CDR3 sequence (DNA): TGTGTCAGCAGTGACATAGCGGGAGGGCCGTTTTATGAGCAGTTCTTC. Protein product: CVSSDIAGGPFYEQFF.

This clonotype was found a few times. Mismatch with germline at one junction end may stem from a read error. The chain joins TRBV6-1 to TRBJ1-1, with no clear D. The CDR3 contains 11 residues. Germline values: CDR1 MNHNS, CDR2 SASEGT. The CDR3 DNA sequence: TGTGCCAGCCTCATGAACACTGATGCTTTCTTT. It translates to CASLMNTDAFF.

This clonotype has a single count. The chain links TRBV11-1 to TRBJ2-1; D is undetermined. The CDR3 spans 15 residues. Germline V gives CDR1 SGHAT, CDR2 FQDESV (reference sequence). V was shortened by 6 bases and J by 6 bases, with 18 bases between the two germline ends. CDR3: CASSFDTYSANEQFF. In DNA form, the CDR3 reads TGTGCCAGCAGTTTCGACACCTATAGTGCCAATGAGCAGTTCTTC. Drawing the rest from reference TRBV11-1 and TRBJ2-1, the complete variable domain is EAEVAQSPRYKITEKSQAVAFWCDPISGHATLYWYRQILGQGPELLVQFQDESVVDDSQLPKDRFSAERLKGVDSTLKIQPAELGDSAMYLCASSFDTYSANEQFFGPGTRLTVL.

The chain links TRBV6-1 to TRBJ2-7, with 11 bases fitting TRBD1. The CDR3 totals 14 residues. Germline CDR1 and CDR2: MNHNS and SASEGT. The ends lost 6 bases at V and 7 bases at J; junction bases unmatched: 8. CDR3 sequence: CASRLGQGVREQYF. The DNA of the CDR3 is TGTGCCAGCAGGTTGGGACAGGGGGTCCGAGAGCAGTACTTC.

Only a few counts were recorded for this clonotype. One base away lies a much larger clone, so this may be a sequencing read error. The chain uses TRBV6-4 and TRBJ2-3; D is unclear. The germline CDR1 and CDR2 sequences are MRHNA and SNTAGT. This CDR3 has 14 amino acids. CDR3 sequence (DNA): TGTGCCAGCAGTGACTCGTTTGATGGAGATACGCAGTGTTTT. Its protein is CASSDSFDGDTQCF.

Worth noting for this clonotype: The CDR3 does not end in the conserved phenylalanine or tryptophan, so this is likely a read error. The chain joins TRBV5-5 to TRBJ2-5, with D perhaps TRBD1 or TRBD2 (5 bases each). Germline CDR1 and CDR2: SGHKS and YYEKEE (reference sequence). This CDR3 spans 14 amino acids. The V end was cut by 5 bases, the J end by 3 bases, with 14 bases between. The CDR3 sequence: CASSHPGRKETQYY. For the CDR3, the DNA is TGTGCCAGCAGTCATCCGGGGCGGAAAGAGACCCAGTACTAC.

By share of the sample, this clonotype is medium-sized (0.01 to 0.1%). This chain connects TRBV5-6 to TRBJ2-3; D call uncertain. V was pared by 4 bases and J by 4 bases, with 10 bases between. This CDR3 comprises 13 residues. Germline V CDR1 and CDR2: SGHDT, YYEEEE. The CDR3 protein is CASSEMTADTQYF. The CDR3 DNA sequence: TGTGCCAGCAGCGAGATGACGGCAGATACGCAGTATTTT.

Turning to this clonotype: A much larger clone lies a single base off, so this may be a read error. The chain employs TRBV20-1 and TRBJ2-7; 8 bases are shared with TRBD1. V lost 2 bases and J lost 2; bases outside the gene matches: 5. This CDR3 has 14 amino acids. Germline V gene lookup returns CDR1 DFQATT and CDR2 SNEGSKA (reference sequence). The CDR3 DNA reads TGCAGTGCTAGAACCGAGGACAGGGCCTACGAGCAGTACTTC. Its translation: CSARTEDRAYEQYF.

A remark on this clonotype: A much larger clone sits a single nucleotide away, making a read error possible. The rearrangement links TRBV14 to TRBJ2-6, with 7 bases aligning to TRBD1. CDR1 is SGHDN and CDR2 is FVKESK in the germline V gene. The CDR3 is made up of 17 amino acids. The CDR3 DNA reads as TGTACCAGCAGCCCGGGGACAGTTCTCTCTGGGGCCAACGTCCTGACTTTC. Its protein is CTSSPGTVLSGANVLTF.

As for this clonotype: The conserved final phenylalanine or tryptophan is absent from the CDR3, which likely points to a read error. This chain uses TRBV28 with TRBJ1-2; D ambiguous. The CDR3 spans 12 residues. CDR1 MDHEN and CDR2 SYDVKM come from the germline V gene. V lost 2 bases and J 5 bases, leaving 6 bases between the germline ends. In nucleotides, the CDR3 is TGTGCCAGCAGTTTAGCATGGTATGGCTACACCTTA. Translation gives CASSLAWYGYTL.

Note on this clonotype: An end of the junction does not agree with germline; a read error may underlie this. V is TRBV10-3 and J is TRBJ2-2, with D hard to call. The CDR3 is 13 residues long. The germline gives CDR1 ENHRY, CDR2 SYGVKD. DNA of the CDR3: TGTGACATCAGTGCGGAGAAAACAGGGGAGCTGTTTTTT. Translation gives CDISAEKTGELFF.

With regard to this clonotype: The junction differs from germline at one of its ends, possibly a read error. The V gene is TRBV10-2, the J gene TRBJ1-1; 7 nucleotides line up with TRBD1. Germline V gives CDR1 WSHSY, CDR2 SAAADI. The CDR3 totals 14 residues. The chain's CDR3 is CASSRDRANIEAFF. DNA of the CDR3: TGCGCAAGCAGTCGAGACAGGGCGAACATTGAAGCTTTCTTT.

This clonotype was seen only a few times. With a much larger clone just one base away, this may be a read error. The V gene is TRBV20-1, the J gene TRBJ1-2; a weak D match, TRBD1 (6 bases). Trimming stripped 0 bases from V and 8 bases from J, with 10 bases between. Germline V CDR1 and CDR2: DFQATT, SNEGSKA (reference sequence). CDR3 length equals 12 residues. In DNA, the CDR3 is TGCAGTGCTAGAGAGTGGGGGCGCGGCTACACCTTC. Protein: CSAREWGRGYTF.

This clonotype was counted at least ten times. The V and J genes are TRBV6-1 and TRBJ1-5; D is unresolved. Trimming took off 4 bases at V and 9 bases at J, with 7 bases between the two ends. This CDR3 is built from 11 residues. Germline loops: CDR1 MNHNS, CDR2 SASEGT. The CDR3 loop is CASSVAGPQHF. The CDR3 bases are TGTGCCAGCAGTGTGGCGGGGCCCCAGCATTTT.

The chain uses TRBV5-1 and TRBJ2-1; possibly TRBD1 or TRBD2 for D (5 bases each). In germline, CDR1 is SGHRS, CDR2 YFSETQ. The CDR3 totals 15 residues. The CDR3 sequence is CTNSVGTPRPNEQFF. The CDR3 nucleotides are TGCACCAACAGCGTCGGGACGCCCCGACCCAATGAGCAGTTCTTC. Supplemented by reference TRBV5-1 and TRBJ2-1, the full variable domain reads KAGVTQTPRYLIKTRGQQVTLSCSPISGHRSVSWYQQTPGQGLQFLFEYFSETQRNKGNFPGRFSGRQFSNSRSEMNVSTLELGDSALYLCTNSVGTPRPNEQFFGPGTRLTVL.

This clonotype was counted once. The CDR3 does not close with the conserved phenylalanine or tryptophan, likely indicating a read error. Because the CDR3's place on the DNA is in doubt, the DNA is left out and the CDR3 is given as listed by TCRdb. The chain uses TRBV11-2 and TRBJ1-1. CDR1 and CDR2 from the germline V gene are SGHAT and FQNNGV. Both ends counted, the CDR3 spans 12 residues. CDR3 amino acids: CASSLKNTETFI.

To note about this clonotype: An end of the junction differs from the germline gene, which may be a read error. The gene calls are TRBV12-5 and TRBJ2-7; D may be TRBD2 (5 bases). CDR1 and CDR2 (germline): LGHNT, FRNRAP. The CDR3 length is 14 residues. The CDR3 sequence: CASGLARDSYDQYF. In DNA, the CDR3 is TGTGCTAGTGGTTTGGCTCGGGATAGTTACGACCAGTACTTC.

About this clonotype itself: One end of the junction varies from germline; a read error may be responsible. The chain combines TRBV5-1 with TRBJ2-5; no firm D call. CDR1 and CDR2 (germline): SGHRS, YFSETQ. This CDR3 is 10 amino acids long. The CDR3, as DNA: TGCGCCAGTAGAGGAGAGAGCCAGTACTTC. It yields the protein CASRGESQYF.

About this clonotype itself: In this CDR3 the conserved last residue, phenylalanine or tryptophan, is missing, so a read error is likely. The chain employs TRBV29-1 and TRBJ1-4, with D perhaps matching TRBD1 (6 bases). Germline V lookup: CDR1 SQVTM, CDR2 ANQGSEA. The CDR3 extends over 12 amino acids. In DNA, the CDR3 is TGTAGCGTTGAACCCGGGGGCGGCGAACTGTTTTCT. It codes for CSVEPGGGELFS.

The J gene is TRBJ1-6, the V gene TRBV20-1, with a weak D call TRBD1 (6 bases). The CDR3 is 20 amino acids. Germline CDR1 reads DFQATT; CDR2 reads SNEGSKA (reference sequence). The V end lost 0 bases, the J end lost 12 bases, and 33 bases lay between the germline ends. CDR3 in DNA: TGCAGTGCTAGAGACCACGCGAGCCAATTGGAACAGGGTTTGGTTATACCCCTCCACTTT. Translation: CSARDHASQLEQGLVIPLHF.

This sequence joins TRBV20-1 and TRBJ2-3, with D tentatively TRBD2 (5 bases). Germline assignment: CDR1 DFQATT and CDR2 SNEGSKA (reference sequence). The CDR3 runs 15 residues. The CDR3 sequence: CTAPMLASWPDTQYF. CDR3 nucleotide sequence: TGCACTGCCCCGATGCTGGCTAGCTGGCCAGATACGCAGTATTTT.

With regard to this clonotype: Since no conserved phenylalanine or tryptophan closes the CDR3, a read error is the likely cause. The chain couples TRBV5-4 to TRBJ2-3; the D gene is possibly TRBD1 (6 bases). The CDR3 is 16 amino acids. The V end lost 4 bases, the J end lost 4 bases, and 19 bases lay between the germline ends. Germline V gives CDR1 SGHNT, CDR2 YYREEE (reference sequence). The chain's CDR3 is CASSPIEGEPADTQYV. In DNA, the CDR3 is TGTGCCAGCAGCCCTATCGAGGGGGAGCCGGCAGATACGCAGTATGTT.

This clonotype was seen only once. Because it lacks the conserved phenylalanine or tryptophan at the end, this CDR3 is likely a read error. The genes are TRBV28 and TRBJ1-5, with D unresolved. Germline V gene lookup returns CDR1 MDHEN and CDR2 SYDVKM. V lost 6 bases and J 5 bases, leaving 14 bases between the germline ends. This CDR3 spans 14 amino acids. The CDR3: CASSSKVDDQPQHL. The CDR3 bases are TGTGCCAGCAGCAGCAAGGTAGATGATCAGCCCCAGCATTTA.

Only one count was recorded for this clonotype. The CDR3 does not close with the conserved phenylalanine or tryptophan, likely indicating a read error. The CDR3 spells CASSPGGGSEAFI. CDR3 in DNA: TGTGCCAGCTCACCTGGGGGGGGAAGTGAAGCTTTCATT. This rearrangement joins TRBV18 to TRBJ1-1; D is possibly TRBD1 (5 bases). CDR1 KGHSH and CDR2 LQKENI come from the germline V gene. The CDR3 covers 13 residues. V was trimmed by 3 bases and J by 7 bases, leaving 12 bases between them.

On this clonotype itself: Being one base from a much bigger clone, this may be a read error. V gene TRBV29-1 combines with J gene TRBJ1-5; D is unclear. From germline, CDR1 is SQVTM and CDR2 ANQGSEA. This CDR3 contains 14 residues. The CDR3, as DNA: TGCAGCGTTGGCCTCTCAGGTAGCAGTCAGCCCCAGCATTTT. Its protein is CSVGLSGSSQPQHF.